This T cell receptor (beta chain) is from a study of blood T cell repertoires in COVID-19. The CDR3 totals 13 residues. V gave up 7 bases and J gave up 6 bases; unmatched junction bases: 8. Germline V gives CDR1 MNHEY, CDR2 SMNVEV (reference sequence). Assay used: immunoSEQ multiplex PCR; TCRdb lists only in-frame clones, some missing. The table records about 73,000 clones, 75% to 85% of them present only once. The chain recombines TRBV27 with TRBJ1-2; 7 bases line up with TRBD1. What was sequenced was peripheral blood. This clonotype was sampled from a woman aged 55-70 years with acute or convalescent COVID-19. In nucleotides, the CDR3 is TGTGCCAGCACCGACAGGGTTTCTAATGGCTACACCTTC. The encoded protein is CASTDRVSNGYTF.